This TCR beta chain originates from a study of blood T cell repertoires in COVID-19 (TCRdb year 2020). In terms of the full investigation: Samples from collaborators originated in the United States, Italy and Spain and spanned both the acute and convalescent phases of COVID-19. The prospective study material was composed of cDNA or gDNA derived from T cells, B-cell-depleted T cells, or PBMCs. Deeply sampled blood TCRbeta repertoires from subjects exposed to, actively infected with, or recovered from COVID-19 were included in the dataset. Samples were obtained from the ongoing ImmuneRACE study (first 160 participants) and from about 1,300 subjects provided by 6 global collaborators. The repertoires were made available in a free public database intended to serve as a resource for research on the immune response to SARS-CoV-2. Where available, HLA class I and class II types were taken from metadata supplied by the sample provider and were not determined by assay-based typing. Nearly every sample came with metadata listing a de-identified subject ID, COVID-19 status, age in years and sex.

TCRbeta CDR3 regions were amplified from genomic DNA by means of the immunoSEQ Assay, a bias-controlled multiplex PCR. In the original analysis: Within the assay, amplification of reference gene primers was used to estimate how many nucleated cells each sample contained. To quantify the absolute abundance of each unique TCRbeta CDR3 rearrangement, sequence reads were collapsed and filtered. For each sample, productive Simpson clonality was calculated by taking the square root of Simpson's diversity index across productive rearrangements. TCRdb stores this immuneACCESS table with in-frame sequences only. Part of the clones is absent; in the studies checked, under half of the shortfall reflects unresolved V genes, and no reason is known for the rest. V, J and clone size are taken as reported in that table, and D and trimming were inferred from the DNA itself. The sample table records approximately 120,000 clones; 70% to 90% of these occur just once. The ten largest clones add up to 13% of the sample.

Each collaborating institution followed its own protocols to collect whole blood in K2EDTA tubes. For TCRbeta analysis, collaborator samples were shipped as frozen whole blood, as isolated PBMCs, or as DNA extracted from either sample type. CDR1 and CDR2 are drawn from the germline V gene: MNHEY, SVGAGI. From cysteine to phenylalanine, the CDR3 is 15 amino acids long. The read is trimmed to its CDR3 DNA, 45 bases read in frame from base 1. V sheds 7 bases and J sheds 7 bases, leaving 20 bases between their ends. Summary of the overall study and its limitations: Clinical and demographic metadata were provided uncurated, with the amount varying by source and participant.

Worth noting for this clone: Its antigen is currently not known. The record has no base qualities; no much larger clone is one base away.

The chain links TRBV6-5 with TRBJ2-4; TRBD2 is possibly the D segment (5 matching bases). The clonotype originates from a human donor in a cohort sampled during active COVID-19. Input material: peripheral blood. Here is the DNA: TGTGCCAGCACACCCTGGGCGGGTAGCAGTAACATTCAGTACTTC. Translated, this is CASTPWAGSSNIQYF.